The 24 T cell receptor beta chains listed next were all sequenced from one sample in a study of blood T cell repertoires in COVID-19. This table comes from immunoSEQ multiplex PCR, and its TCRdb copy is limited to in-frame clones, with some not included. Of hundreds of thousands of clones listed, about 87% are singletons. Sequencing was carried out using peripheral blood. The receptors were gathered from a woman aged 45-60 years with COVID-19, enrolled during active disease.

The genes are TRBV7-3 and TRBJ2-7; a possible D gene is TRBD2 (5 bases). Germline CDR1 SGHTA, CDR2 FQGTGA. The germline V and J ends were trimmed by 4 bases and 6 bases, with 13 bases remaining between them. CDR3 length: 13 residues. The CDR3 region has the DNA TGTGCCAGCAGCTCGACTACCGACGGCGAGCAGTACTTC. The encoded protein is CASSSTTDGEQYF. The whole variable domain, remainder taken from reference TRBV7-3 and TRBJ2-7, is GAGVSQTPSNKVTEKGKYVELRCDPISGHTALYWYRQSLGQGPEFLIYFQGTGAADDSGLPNDRFFAVRPEGSVSTLKIQRTERGDSAVYLCASSSTTDGEQYFGPGTRLTVT.

The CDR3 region has the DNA TGTGCCAGCAGCCCGAGGGGACAGCGCGCGGGTAGCAATCAGCCCCAGCATTTT. Its translation is CASSPRGQRAGSNQPQHF. The gene calls are TRBV13 and TRBJ1-5, with 7 positions matching TRBD1. Germline values: CDR1 PRHDT, CDR2 FYEKMQ (reference sequence). The ends lost 5 bases at V and 0 bases at J; junction bases unmatched: 13. The CDR3 runs to 18 residues. The complete variable domain, with remaining parts taken from reference TRBV13 and TRBJ1-5, reads AAGVIQSPRHLIKEKRETATLKCYPIPRHDTVYWYQQGPGQDPQFLISFYEKMQSDKGSIPDRFSAQQFSDYHSELNMSSLELGDSALYFCASSPRGQRAGSNQPQHFGDGTRLSIL.

The J gene is TRBJ2-3, the V gene TRBV5-1; 7 positions match TRBD2. CDR1 SGHRS and CDR2 YFSETQ come from the germline V gene. This CDR3 has 15 residues. V was pared by 2 bases and J by 4 bases, with 7 bases of the junction left unmatched. The CDR3 DNA sequence: TGCGCCAGCAGCTTACACGGACTAGATTCAGATACGCAGTATTTT. Encoded protein: CASSLHGLDSDTQYF.

The sample holds one count of this clone. The gene calls are TRBV24-1 and TRBJ2-1, with TRBD1 matching 9 bases. The CDR3 covers 16 residues. The V gene end was trimmed by 4 bases and the J gene end by 5 bases; junction bases not matched to a gene: 8. Germline lookup yields CDR1 KGHDR and CDR2 SFDVKD. As DNA, the CDR3 is TGTGCCACCAGTGACCGGGGACAGGGATTTGACAATGAGCAGTTCTTC. Translated: CATSDRGQGFDNEQFF.

The V and J genes are TRBV5-1 and TRBJ2-5; 16 bases line up with TRBD2. This CDR3 is 18 amino acids long. The germline V gene has CDR1 SGHRS and CDR2 YFSETQ. The V gene end was trimmed by 3 bases and the J gene end by 4 bases; junction bases not matched to a gene: 9. As DNA, the CDR3 is TGCGCCAGCAGCTCAACCGGGACTAGCGGGAGGGATGGAGAGACCCAGTACTTC. As protein: CASSSTGTSGRDGETQYF.

This clone was seen a few times. The rearrangement links TRBV24-1 to TRBJ1-1; D is undetermined. The germline V gene encodes CDR1 KGHDR and CDR2 SFDVKD. The CDR3 contains 12 residues. Trimming cost V 9 bases and J 0 bases, with 7 bases left between them. The CDR3: CATRQVNTEAFF. The CDR3 nucleotides are TGTGCCACCCGGCAGGTGAACACTGAAGCTTTCTTT.

This chain uses TRBV29-1 with TRBJ1-2; D is unclear. This CDR3 has 11 amino acids. Trimming left V 7 bases short and J 1 base short, with 7 bases between. Germline CDR1 and CDR2: SQVTM and ANQGSEA. In DNA, the CDR3 is TGCAGCGCTTCCCATAACTATGGCTACACCTTC. Protein: CSASHNYGYTF.

The chain combines TRBV28 with TRBJ1-2, with 8 bases matching TRBD1. Looked up from germline, CDR1 is MDHEN and CDR2 is SYDVKM. The length of the CDR3 is 17 residues. The junction had 22 bases not matched to a gene; V was cut back by 8 bases and J by 8 bases. CDR3 sequence reads: CASERLRQGAIRAGYTF. The CDR3 nucleotides are TGTGCCAGCGAACGGTTGAGGCAGGGGGCAATCCGTGCGGGCTACACCTTC.

This chain links TRBV30 with TRBJ1-2, with D tentatively TRBD1 (5 bases). V lost 0 bases, J lost 8 bases, and 16 bases lay in between. The CDR3 is made up of 14 amino acids. Per the germline V gene, CDR1 is GTSNPN and CDR2 is SVGIG (reference sequence). CDR3 in DNA: TGTGCCTGGAGTGTAACGATGGGGGAGGGCGGCTACACCTTC. Translation: CAWSVTMGEGGYTF.

For the CDR3, the DNA is TGTGCCAGCAACCAGATAGGGGATAACTATGGCTACACCTTC. This sequence encodes CASNQIGDNYGYTF. The V call is TRBV9, the J call TRBJ1-2; perhaps TRBD1 as D (5 bases). The V and J ends lost 6 bases and 1 base respectively, with 13 bases between them. The germline V gene has CDR1 SGDLS and CDR2 YYNGEE. The CDR3 length is 14 residues.

The chain joins TRBV4-1 to TRBJ1-3; maybe TRBD1 (6 bases). Germline V gives CDR1 MGHRA, CDR2 YSYEKL. The V end was cut by 1 base, the J end by 0 bases, with 19 bases between. This CDR3 spans 19 amino acids. CDR3 sequence reads: CASSQVYGQQTFSGNTIYF. CDR3 nucleotides: TGCGCCAGCAGCCAAGTTTATGGACAGCAGACATTCTCTGGAAACACCATATATTTT.

This rearrangement joins TRBV29-1 to TRBJ2-5, with 9 bases matching TRBD2. Trimming took 5 bases from V and 2 from J; bases not matched to a gene: 0. Germline V gene sequence: CDR1 SQVTM, CDR2 ANQGSEA. The CDR3 is 12 amino acids. This CDR3 is CSVTSGQETQYF. In nucleotides, the CDR3 is TGCAGCGTTACTAGCGGGCAAGAGACCCAGTACTTC.

The chain uses TRBV27 and TRBJ1-1; 8 bases fit TRBD1. The ends lost 5 bases at V and 0 bases at J; junction bases unmatched: 11. Germline V gene sequence: CDR1 MNHEY, CDR2 SMNVEV (reference sequence). CDR3 length: 17 amino acids. The CDR3 reads CASSVTPWGQVNTEAFF. CDR3 nucleotides: TGTGCCAGCAGTGTTACGCCGTGGGGACAGGTGAACACTGAAGCTTTCTTT.

The rearrangement uses TRBV9 and TRBJ2-1; no firm D call. Trimming took off 3 bases at V and 10 bases at J, with 17 bases between the two ends. CDR1 is SGDLS and CDR2 is YYNGEE in the germline V gene. The CDR3 covers 14 residues. This CDR3 reads CASSELSFTREQFF. The CDR3 nucleotides are TGTGCCAGCAGCGAGTTATCTTTTACACGAGAGCAGTTCTTC.

This clone was seen a single time. Its ends do not fully match the called genes, so a read error is possible. The chain couples TRBV12-3 or TRBV12-4 to TRBJ1-1; the D is unclear. The CDR3 loop spans 11 amino acids. The CDR3 sequence: CASSINSEAFF. CDR3 in DNA: TGTGCCAGCAGTATAAACAGTGAAGCTTTCTTT.

Note on this clone: A read error may account for a junction end that differs from germline. The CDR3 loop is CASSLDRRQPQHF. The CDR3 DNA follows: TGTGCCAGCAGCCTAGACAGGCGTCAGCCCCAGCATTTT. The rearrangement uses TRBV11-2 and TRBJ1-5; the D gene is possibly TRBD1 (6 bases). The CDR3 is made up of 13 amino acids. Germline assignment: CDR1 SGHAT and CDR2 FQNNGV. Supplemented by reference TRBV11-2 and TRBJ1-5, the full variable domain reads EAGVAQSPRYKIIEKRQSVAFWCNPISGHATLYWYQQILGQGPKLLIQFQNNGVVDDSQLPKDRFSAERLKGVDSTLKIQPAKLEDSAVYLCASSLDRRQPQHFGDGTRLSIL.

This clone was counted between two and nine times. The V call is TRBV29-1, the J call TRBJ2-3; TRBD1 agrees at 7 bases. The junction had 4 bases not matched to a gene; V was cut back by 7 bases and J by 0 bases. CDR3 size: 13 residues. Germline CDR1 reads SQVTM; CDR2 reads ANQGSEA. The CDR3 reads CSAGTDSTDTQYF. The CDR3 coding sequence is TGCAGCGCAGGGACAGATAGCACAGATACGCAGTATTTT.

This clone was recorded once. The chain uses TRBV19 and TRBJ2-3, with 8 nucleotides matching TRBD2. The CDR3 runs 15 residues. Unmatched junction bases numbered 4, after V lost 3 bases and J lost 2 bases. The germline gives CDR1 LNHDA, CDR2 SQIVND (reference sequence). CDR3 residues: CASSMGAGATDTQYF. CDR3 DNA sequence: TGTGCCAGTAGTATGGGAGCGGGAGCCACAGATACGCAGTATTTT.

This rearrangement joins TRBV11-3 to TRBJ2-3, with D possibly TRBD1 on 6 matching bases. The CDR3 sequence is 12 residues long. The V and J ends lost 5 bases and 5 bases respectively, with 8 bases between them. Germline V lookup: CDR1 SGHNT, CDR2 YENEEA. This chain's CDR3 is CASSRTEDTQYF. For the CDR3, the DNA is TGTGCCAGCAGCCGGACAGAAGATACGCAGTATTTT.

This clone is a singleton in its sample. The V call is TRBV7-2, the J call TRBJ2-7, with 8 bases identical to TRBD1. The CDR3 length is 14 residues. The J segment lost 2 bases and the V segment lost 4 bases, leaving 4 bases of the junction unmatched. Looked up from germline, CDR1 is SGHTA and CDR2 is FQGNSA. The CDR3 region is CASSSTGAAYEQYF. In DNA form, the CDR3 reads TGTGCCAGCAGCTCGACAGGGGCGGCCTACGAGCAGTACTTC.

The rearrangement uses TRBV14 and TRBJ1-2; D gene uncertain. In germline, CDR1 is SGHDN, CDR2 FVKESK. The CDR3 runs 12 residues. V was clipped by 1 base and J by 4 bases, with 4 bases between them. The CDR3 DNA reads as TGTGCCAGCAGCCAAGTCGGCTATGGCTACACCTTC. Translating gives CASSQVGYGYTF.

CDR3 region: CASSLTGGETYEQYF. The CDR3 nucleotides read TGTGCCAGCAGTTTAACAGGGGGGGAAACCTACGAGCAGTACTTC. The rearrangement links TRBV21-1 to TRBJ2-7; the DNA was not used to check the table's D call, TRBD1. TRBV21-1 is deemed a pseudogene. This CDR3 contains 15 residues.

V is TRBV18 and J is TRBJ1-1; D might be TRBD1 (5 bases). Trimming removed 1 base at V and 4 bases at J, with 13 bases between. This CDR3 has 15 residues. The germline V gene has CDR1 KGHSH and CDR2 LQKENI. The CDR3 is CASSPRKGVGTEAFF. The CDR3, as DNA: TGTGCCAGCTCACCACGGAAAGGGGTCGGCACTGAAGCTTTCTTT.

In DNA form, the CDR3 reads TGTGCCAGCAAAACCTTGGGACACCGAAACACTGAAGCTTTCTTT. Its translation: CASKTLGHRNTEAFF. The chain recombines TRBV6-5 with TRBJ1-1, with D possibly TRBD1 on 6 matching bases. Germline values: CDR1 MNHEY, CDR2 SVGAGI. The CDR3 loop spans 15 amino acids. Between the trimmed V and J ends, which lost 7 bases and 2 bases, there was a span of 17 bases.